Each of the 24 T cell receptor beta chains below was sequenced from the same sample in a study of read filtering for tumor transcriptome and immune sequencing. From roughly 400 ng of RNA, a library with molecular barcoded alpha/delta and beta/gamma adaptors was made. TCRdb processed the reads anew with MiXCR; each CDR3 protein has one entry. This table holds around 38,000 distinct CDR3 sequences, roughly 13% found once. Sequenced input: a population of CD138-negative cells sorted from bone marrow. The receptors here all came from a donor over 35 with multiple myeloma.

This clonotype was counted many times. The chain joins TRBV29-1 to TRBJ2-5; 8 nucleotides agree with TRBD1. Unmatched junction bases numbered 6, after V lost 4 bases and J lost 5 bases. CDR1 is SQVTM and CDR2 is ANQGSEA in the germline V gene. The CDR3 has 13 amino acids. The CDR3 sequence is CSVVGRGLETQYF. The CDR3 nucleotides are TGCAGCGTTGTTGGCAGGGGGCTTGAGACCCAGTACTTC.

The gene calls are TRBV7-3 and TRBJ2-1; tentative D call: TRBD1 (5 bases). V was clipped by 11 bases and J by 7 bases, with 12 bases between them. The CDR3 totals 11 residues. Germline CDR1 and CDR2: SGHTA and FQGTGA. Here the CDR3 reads CAASRVNEQFF. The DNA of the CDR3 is TGTGCCGCCTCCAGGGTAAATGAGCAGTTCTTC.

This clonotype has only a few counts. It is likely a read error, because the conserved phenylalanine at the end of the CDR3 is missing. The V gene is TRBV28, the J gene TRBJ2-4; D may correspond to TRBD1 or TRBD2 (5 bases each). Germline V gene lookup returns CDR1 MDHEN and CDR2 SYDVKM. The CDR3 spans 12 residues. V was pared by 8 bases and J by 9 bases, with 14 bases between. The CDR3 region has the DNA TGTGCCAGCCCCGACAGTGGAGGCATTCAGTACCCC. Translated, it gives CASPDSGGIQYP.

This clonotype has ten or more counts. CDR3: CASQRTSTDTQYF. The CDR3 region has the DNA TGTGCCTCCCAGCGGACTAGCACAGATACGCAGTATTTT. The gene calls are TRBV6-1 and TRBJ2-3; tentative D call: TRBD2 (5 bases). Germline V gene data show CDR1 as MNHNS and CDR2 as SASEGT. The CDR3 is 13 amino acids. The V and J ends lost 11 bases and 0 bases respectively, with 12 bases between them.

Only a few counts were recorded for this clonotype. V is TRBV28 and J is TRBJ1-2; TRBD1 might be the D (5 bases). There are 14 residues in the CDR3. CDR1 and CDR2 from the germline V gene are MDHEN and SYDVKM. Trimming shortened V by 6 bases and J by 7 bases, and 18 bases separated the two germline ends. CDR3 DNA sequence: TGTGCCAGCAGGTCAACAGGCCATGGAGTTGGCTACACCTTC. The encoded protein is CASRSTGHGVGYTF.

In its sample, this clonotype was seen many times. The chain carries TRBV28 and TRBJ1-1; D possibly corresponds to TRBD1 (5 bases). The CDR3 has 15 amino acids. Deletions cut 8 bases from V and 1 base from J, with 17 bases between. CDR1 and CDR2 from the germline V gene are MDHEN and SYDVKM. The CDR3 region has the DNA TGTGCCAGCGAAACTATGTTAGGACAGAACACTGAAGCTTTCTTT. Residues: CASETMLGQNTEAFF. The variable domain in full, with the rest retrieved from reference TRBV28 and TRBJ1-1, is DVKVTQSSRYLVKRTGEKVFLECVQDMDHENMFWYRQDPGLGLRLIYFSYDVKMKEKGDIPEGYSVSREKKERFSLILESASTNQTSMYLCASETMLGQNTEAFFGQGTRLTVV.

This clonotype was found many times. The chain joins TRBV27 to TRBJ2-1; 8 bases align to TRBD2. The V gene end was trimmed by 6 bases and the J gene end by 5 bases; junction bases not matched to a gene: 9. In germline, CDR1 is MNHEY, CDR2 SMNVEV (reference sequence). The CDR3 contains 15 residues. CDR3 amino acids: CASSRGGSRNNEQFF. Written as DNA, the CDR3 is TGTGCCAGCAGCCGGGGGGGTAGCAGGAACAATGAGCAGTTCTTC.

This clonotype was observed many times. The CDR3 DNA sequence: TGCAGTGCAAGCCGGGACCGACCCTACGAGCAGTACTTC. Amino acids: CSASRDRPYEQYF. This chain connects TRBV20-1 to TRBJ2-7; possibly TRBD1 or TRBD2 for D (5 bases each). Germline V lookup: CDR1 DFQATT, CDR2 SNEGSKA (reference sequence). Trimming removed 6 bases from V and 2 bases from J, with 14 bases in between. This CDR3 region has 13 residues.

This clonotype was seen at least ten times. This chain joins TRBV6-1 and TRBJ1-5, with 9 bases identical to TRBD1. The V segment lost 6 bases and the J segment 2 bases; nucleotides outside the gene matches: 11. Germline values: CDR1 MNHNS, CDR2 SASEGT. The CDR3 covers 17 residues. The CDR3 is CASRMGQGGYGNQPQHF. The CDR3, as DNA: TGTGCCAGCAGAATGGGACAGGGCGGCTACGGCAATCAGCCCCAGCATTTT.

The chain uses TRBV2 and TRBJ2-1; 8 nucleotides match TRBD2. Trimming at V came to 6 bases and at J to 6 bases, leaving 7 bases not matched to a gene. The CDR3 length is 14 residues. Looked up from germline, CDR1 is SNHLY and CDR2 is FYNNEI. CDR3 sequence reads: CASRGLGSLNEQFF. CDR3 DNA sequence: TGTGCCAGCAGGGGACTAGGGTCCCTCAATGAGCAGTTCTTC.

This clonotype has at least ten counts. The CDR3 loop reads CASSEAGTTDTQYF. The CDR3 coding sequence is TGTGCCAGCAGTGAAGCGGGGACCACAGATACGCAGTATTTT. The V and J genes are TRBV6-2 or TRBV6-3 and TRBJ2-3; 7 bases match TRBD2. Germline lookup yields CDR1 MNHEY and CDR2 SVGEGT. Trimming cost V 5 bases and J 2 bases; bases outside gene matches: 4. This CDR3 spans 14 amino acids.

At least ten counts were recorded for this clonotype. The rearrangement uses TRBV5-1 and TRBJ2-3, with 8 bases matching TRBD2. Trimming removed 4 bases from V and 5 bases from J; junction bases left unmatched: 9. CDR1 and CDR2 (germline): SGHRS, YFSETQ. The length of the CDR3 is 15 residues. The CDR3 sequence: CASSGTSGSGDTQYF. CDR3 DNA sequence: TGCGCCAGCAGCGGGACTAGTGGTTCCGGAGATACGCAGTATTTT. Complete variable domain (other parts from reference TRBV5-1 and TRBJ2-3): KAGVTQTPRYLIKTRGQQVTLSCSPISGHRSVSWYQQTPGQGLQFLFEYFSETQRNKGNFPGRFSGRQFSNSRSEMNVSTLELGDSALYLCASSGTSGSGDTQYFGPGTRLTVL.

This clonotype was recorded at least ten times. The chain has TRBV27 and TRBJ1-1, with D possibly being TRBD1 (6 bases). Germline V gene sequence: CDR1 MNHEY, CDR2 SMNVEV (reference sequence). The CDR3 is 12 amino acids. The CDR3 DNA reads TGTGCAGGACAGCCACCTCTCACTGAAGCTTTCTTT. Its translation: CAGQPPLTEAFF.

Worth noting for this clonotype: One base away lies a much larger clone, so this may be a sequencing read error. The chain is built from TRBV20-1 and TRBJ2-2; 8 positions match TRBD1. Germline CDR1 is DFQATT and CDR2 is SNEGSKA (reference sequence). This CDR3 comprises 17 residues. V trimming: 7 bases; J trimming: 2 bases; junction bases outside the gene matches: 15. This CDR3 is CSVSTLRTGLNTGELFF. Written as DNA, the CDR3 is TGCAGTGTTAGTACTCTTCGGACAGGGTTAAACACCGGGGAGCTGTTTTTT.

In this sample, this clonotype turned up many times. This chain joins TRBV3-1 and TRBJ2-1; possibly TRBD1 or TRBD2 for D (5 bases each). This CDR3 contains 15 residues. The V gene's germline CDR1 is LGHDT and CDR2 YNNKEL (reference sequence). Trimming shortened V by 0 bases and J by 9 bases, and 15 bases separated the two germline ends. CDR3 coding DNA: TGTGCCAGCAGCCAAGAATACGGGGCAAGCGCTGAGCAGTTCTTC. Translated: CASSQEYGASAEQFF.

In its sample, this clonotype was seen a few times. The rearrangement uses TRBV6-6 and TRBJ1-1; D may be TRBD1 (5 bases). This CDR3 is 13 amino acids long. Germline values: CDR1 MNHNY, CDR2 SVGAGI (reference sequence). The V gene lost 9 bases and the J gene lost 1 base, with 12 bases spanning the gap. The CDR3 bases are TGTGCCAGTCAGGGTGGGGAGAACACTGAAGCTTTCTTT. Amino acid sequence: CASQGGENTEAFF.

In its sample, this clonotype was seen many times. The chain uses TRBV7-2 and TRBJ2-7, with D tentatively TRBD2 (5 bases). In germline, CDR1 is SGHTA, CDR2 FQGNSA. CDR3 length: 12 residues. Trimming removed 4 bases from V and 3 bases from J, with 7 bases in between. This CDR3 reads CASSSGYYEQYF. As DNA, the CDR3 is TGTGCCAGCAGCTCGGGATACTACGAGCAGTACTTC.

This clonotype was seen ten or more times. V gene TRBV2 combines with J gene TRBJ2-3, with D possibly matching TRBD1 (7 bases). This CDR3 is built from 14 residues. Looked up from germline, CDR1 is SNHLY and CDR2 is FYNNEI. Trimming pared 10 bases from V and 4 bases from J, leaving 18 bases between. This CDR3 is CATQGGGAADTQYF. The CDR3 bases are TGTGCCACCCAAGGAGGGGGCGCCGCAGATACGCAGTATTTT.

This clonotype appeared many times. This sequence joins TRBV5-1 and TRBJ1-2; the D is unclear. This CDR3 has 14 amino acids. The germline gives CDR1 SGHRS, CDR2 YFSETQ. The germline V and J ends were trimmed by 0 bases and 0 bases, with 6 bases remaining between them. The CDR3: CASSLDGTNYGYTF. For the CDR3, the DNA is TGCGCCAGCAGCTTGGATGGCACTAACTATGGCTACACCTTC.

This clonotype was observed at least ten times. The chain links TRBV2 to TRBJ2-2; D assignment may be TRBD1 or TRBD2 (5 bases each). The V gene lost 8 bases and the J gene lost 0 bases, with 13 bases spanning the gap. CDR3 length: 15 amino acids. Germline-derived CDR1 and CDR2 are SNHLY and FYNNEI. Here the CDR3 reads CASGGVGANTGELFF. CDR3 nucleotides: TGTGCCAGCGGGGGTGTCGGGGCGAACACCGGGGAGCTGTTTTTT.

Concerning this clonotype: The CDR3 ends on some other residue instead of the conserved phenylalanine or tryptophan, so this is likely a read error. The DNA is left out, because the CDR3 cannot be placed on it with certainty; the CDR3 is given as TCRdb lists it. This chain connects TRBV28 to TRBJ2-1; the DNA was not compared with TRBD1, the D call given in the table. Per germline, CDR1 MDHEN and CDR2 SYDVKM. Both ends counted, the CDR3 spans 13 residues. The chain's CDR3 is CASSLSPSKGQLS.

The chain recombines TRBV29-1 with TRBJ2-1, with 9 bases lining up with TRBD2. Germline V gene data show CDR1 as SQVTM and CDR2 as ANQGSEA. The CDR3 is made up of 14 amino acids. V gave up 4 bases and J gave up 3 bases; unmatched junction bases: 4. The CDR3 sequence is CSVVFSGSYNEQFF. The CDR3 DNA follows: TGCAGCGTTGTTTTTAGCGGGAGCTACAATGAGCAGTTCTTC.

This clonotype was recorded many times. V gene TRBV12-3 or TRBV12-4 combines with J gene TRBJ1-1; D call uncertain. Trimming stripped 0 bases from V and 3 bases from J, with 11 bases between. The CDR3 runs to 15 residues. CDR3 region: CASSLAHGGYTEAFF. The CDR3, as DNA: TGTGCCAGCAGTTTAGCACATGGTGGGTACACTGAAGCTTTCTTT.

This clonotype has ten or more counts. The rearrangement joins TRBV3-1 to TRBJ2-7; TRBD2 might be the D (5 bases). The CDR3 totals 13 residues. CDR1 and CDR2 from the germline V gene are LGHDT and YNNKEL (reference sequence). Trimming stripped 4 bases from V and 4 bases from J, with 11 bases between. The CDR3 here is CASSRTSLYEQYF. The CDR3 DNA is TGTGCCAGCAGCCGCACTAGTCTATACGAGCAGTACTTC.